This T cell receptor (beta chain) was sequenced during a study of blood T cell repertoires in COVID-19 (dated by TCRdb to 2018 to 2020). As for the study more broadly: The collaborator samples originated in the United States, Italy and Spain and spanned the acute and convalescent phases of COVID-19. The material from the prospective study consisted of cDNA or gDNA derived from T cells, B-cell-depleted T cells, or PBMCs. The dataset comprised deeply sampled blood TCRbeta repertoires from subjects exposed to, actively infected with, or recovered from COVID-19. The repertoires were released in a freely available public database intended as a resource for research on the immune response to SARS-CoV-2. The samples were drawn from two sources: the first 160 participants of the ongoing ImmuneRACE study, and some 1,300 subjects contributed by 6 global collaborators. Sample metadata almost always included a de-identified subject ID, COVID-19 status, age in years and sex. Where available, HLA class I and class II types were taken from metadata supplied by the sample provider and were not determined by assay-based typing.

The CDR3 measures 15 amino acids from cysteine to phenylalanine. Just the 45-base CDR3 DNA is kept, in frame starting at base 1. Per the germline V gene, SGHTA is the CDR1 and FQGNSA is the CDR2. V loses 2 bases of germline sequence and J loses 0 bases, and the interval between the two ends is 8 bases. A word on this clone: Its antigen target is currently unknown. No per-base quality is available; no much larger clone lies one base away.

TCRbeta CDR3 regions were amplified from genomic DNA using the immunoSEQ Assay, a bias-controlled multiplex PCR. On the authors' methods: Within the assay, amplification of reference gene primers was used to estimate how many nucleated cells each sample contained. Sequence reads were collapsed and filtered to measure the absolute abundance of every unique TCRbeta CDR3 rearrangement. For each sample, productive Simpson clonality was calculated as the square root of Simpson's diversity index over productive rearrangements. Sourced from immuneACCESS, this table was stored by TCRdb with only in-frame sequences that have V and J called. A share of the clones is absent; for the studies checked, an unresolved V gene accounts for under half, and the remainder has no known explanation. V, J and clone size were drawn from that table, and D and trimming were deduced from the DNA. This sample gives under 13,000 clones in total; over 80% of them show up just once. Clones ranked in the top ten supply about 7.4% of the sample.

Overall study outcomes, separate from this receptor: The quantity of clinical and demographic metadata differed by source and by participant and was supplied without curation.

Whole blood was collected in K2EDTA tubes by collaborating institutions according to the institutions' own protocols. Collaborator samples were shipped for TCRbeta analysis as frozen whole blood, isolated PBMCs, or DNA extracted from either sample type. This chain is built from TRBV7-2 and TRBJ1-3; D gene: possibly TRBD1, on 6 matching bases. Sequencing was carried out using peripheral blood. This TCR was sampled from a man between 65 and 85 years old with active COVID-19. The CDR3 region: CASSLTGNSGNTIYF. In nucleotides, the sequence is TGTGCCAGCAGCTTAACAGGGAACTCTGGAAACACCATATATTTT.